This T cell receptor beta chain was sequenced for a study of Ad26.COV2.S vaccination and SARS-CoV-2 variants. Notes on the study in general: It was found that vaccine and placebo recipients had similar non-spike TCR breadth.

Sequencing used immunoSEQ multiplex PCR; TCRdb keeps in-frame clones, though not all of them. The repertoire includes around 140,000 clones, around 86% of them detected once, and around 5.1% sits in the top ten. In regard to this clone: Its target is unknown.

This CDR3 region has 16 residues. CDR1 is MNHEY, CDR2 SVGAGI, per germline. The V end lost 0 bases, the J end lost 7 bases, and 15 bases lay between the germline ends. The genes are TRBV6-5 and TRBJ1-4; D remains ambiguous. The sample was peripheral blood, taken after recovery from COVID-19. The receptor's source is a human donor who had recovered from COVID-19. As DNA, the CDR3 is TGTGCCAGCAGTTACTCTAGCGCGCTCCCGGGTGAAAAACTGTTTTTT. Translated: CASSYSSALPGEKLFF.